This paragraph covers one TCR beta chain sequence. The data originate from a study of blood T cell repertoires in COVID-19. Study details: The United States, Italy and Spain provided the acute and convalescent COVID-19 samples. T cells, B-cell-depleted T cells, or PBMCs provided the cDNA or gDNA that served as material.

This CDR3 has 15 amino acids. Germline CDR1 reads MNHEY; CDR2 reads SVGEGT. After removal of 2 bases from V and 3 bases from J, the junction contained 7 bases not matched to a gene. Original methodology: Estimation of nucleated cell counts was performed using reference gene primer amplification. Produced via immunoSEQ multiplex PCR; TCRdb's table is partial and in-frame only. D and trimming come from the DNA, and the V and J calls and clone size come from that table. This table holds under 250,000 clones, less than 90% found once. The sequence was obtained from a woman between 65 and 79 years old with active or convalescent COVID-19. The source material was peripheral blood. This chain connects TRBV6-2 or TRBV6-3 to TRBJ2-7; TRBD2 matches 7 bases. CDR3 coding DNA: TGTGCCAGCAGTTACCCAAGGAGCGGGGTCTACGAGCAGTACTTC. The encoded protein is CASSYPRSGVYEQYF.